The TCR beta chain described here comes from a study of identical twins. The sample holds a few counts of this clonotype. Its antigen is unidentified. V gave up 4 bases and J gave up 0 bases, with 10 bases separating them. This CDR3 region has 14 residues. CDR1 is SNHLY and CDR2 is FYNNEI in the germline V gene. TCRdb passed the 5' RACE reads through MiXCR, listing each CDR3 protein once. The sample contains hundreds of thousands of distinct CDR3 sequences, 7.5% of which appear only once. Study-wide results and caveats: Part of the zero-insertion signal could reflect confounding by invariant MAIT and iNKT cells. Twin-shared out-of-frame alpha sequences showed excess low generation probability.

The sample also formed part of further work on yellow fever vaccine responses in identical twins.

The TCR sequence derives from a young woman in good health. The chain has TRBV2 and TRBJ2-7, with D possibly matching TRBD1 (5 bases). The material sequenced was memory (CD45RO+) T cells sorted from blood. CDR3 amino acids: CASSGGPFSYEQYF. CDR3 bases: TGTGCCAGCAGTGGGGGCCCCTTCTCCTACGAGCAGTACTTC. Supplemented by reference TRBV2 and TRBJ2-7, the full variable domain reads EPEVTQTPSHQVTQMGQEVILRCVPISNHLYFYWYRQILGQKVEFLVSFYNNEISEKSEIFDDQFSVERPDGSNFTLKIRSTKLEDSAMYFCASSGGPFSYEQYFGPGTRLTVT.